This T cell receptor beta chain came from a study of early T cells in non-severe SARS-CoV-2 infection. Across the whole study: The sequenced material was bulk RNA from unsorted whole blood, and its chains were unpaired.

This CDR3 has 14 residues. In germline, CDR1 is SNHLY, CDR2 FYNNEI. This clonotype was seen many times. Its specificity is not known. At one end the junction does not follow the germline gene, possibly because of a read error. The protocol attached unique molecular identifiers to individual cDNA molecules. TCRdb passed the 5' RACE reads through MiXCR, listing each CDR3 protein once. Of 35,000 to 45,000 distinct CDR3 sequences listed, approximately 6.6% are singletons. Regarding the study as a whole: Clonotype matching in VDJdb favored anti-spike CD8 responses and did not capture private and CD4 specificities.

This chain connects TRBV2 to TRBJ1-2; TRBD1 matches at 8 bases. The TCR originated in an adult who was a healthcare worker with PCR-confirmed SARS-CoV-2 infection or an uninfected control (not recorded which). The sample was whole blood, taken at baseline. CDR3 residues: CATSSTGETYGYTF. The DNA of the CDR3 is TGTGCCACCAGTTCGACAGGGGAAACATATGGCTACACCTTC.